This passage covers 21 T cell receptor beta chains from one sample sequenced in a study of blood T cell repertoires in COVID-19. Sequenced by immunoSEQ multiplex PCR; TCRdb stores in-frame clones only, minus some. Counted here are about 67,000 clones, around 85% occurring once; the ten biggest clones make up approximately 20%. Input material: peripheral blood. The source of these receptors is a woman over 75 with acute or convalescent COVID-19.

DNA of the CDR3: TGTGCCAGCAGGCCACAGTGGTTGTATGGCTACACCTTC. Encoded protein: CASRPQWLYGYTF. The chain recombines TRBV12-3 or TRBV12-4 with TRBJ1-2, with D uncertain. The CDR3 sequence is 13 residues long. The ends were cut back, 6 bases at V and 5 bases at J, with 13 bases in the middle.

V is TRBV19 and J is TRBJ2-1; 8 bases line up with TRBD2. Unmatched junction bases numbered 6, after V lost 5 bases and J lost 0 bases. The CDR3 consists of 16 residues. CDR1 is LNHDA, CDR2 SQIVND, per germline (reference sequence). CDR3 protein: CASSPNSGASYNEQFF. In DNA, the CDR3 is TGTGCCAGTAGTCCCAATAGCGGGGCCTCCTACAATGAGCAGTTCTTC.

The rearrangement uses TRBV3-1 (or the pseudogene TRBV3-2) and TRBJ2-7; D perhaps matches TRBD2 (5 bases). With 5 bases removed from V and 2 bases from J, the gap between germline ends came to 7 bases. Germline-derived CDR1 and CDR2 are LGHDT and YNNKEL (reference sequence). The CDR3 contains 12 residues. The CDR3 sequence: CASSGGPYEQYF. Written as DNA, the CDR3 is TGTGCCAGCAGCGGAGGCCCCTACGAGCAGTACTTC.

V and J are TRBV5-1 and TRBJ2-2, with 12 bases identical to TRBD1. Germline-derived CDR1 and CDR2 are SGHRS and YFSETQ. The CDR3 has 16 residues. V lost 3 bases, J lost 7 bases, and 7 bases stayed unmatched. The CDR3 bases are TGCGCCAGCAGCTCCGGGACAGGGGGCGCAGGCGGGGAGCTGTTTTTT. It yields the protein CASSSGTGGAGGELFF.

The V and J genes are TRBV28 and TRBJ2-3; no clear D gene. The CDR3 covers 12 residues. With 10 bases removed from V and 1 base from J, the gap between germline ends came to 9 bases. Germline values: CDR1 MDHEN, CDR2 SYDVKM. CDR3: CATPCGTDTQYF. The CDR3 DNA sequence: TGTGCCACCCCTTGTGGCACAGATACGCAGTATTTT.

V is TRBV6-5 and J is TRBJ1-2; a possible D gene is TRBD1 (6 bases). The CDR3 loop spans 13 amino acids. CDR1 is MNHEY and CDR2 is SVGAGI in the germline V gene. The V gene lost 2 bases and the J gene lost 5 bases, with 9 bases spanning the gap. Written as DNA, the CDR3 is TGTGCCAGCAGTTACACGGGACAATATGGCTACACCTTC. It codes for CASSYTGQYGYTF.

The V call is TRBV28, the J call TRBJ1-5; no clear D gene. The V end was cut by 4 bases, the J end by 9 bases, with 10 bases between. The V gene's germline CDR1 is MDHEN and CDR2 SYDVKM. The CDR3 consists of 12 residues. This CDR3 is CASSYPPGPQHF. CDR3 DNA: TGTGCCAGCAGTTACCCGCCCGGGCCCCAGCATTTT.

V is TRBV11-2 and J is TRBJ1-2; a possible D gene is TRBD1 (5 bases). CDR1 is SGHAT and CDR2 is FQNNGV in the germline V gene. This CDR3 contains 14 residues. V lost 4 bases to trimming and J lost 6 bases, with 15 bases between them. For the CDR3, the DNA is TGTGCCAGCAGCTCTACTGCGGGGGGGGATGGCTACACCTTC. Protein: CASSSTAGGDGYTF.

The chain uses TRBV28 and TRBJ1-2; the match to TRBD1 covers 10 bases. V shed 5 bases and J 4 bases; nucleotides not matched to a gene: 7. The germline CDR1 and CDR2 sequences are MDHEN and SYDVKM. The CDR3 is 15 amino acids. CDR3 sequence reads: CASSPPGQGSYGYTF. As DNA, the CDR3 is TGTGCCAGCAGTCCCCCGGGACAGGGGAGCTATGGCTACACCTTC.

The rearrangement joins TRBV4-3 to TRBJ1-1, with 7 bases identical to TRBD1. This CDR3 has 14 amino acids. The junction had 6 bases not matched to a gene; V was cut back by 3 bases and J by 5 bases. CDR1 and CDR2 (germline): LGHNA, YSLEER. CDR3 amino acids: CASSQDPTGTEAFF. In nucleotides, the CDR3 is TGCGCCAGCAGCCAGGATCCGACAGGGACTGAAGCTTTCTTT.

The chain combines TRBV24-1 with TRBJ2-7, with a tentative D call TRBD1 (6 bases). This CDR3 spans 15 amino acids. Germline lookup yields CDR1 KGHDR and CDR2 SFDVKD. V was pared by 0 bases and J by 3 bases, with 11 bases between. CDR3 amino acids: CATSDLRQGYYEQYF. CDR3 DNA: TGTGCCACCAGTGATTTGCGGCAGGGGTACTACGAGCAGTACTTC.

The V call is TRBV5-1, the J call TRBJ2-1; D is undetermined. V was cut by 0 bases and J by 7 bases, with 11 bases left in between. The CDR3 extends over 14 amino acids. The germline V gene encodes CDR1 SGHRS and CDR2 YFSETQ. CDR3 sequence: CASSLDVITNEQFF. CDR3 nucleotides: TGCGCCAGCAGCTTGGATGTAATTACTAATGAGCAGTTCTTC.

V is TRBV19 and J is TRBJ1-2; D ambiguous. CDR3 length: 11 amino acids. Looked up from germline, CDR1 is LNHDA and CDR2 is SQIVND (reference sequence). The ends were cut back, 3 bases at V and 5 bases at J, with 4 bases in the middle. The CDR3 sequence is CASSIPYGYTF. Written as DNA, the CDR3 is TGTGCCAGTAGTATTCCATATGGCTACACCTTC. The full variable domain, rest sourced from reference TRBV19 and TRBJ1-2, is DGGITQSPKYLFRKEGQNVTLSCEQNLNHDAMYWYRQDPGQGLRLIYYSQIVNDFQKGDIAEGYSVSREKKESFPLTVTSAQKNPTAFYLCASSIPYGYTFGSGTRLTVV.

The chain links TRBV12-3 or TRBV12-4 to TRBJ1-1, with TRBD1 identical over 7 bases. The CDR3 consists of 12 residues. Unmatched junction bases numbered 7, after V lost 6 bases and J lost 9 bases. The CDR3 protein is CASSLPTGKAFF. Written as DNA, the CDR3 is TGTGCCAGCAGCCTACCGACAGGGAAAGCTTTCTTT.

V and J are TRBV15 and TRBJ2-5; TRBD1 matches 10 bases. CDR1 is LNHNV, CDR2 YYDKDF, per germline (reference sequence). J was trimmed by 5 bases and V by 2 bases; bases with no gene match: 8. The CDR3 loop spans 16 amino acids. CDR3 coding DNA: TGTGCCACCAGCAGAACCGGGACAGGGGCTAGGGAGACCCAGTACTTC. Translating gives CATSRTGTGARETQYF.

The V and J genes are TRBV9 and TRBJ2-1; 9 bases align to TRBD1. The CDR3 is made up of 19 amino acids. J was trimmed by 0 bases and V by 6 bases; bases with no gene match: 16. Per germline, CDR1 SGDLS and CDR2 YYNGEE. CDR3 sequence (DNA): TGTGCCAGCACCAGTCCGGGACAGGGACCCAGGGGCTCCTACAATGAGCAGTTCTTC. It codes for CASTSPGQGPRGSYNEQFF.

Here the CDR3 reads CASSWTSGTYEQYF. Here the CDR3 DNA reads TGTGCCAGCAGTTGGACTAGCGGGACCTACGAGCAGTACTTC. The rearrangement joins TRBV6-5 to TRBJ2-7; 12 bases are a match to TRBD2. There are 14 residues in the CDR3. V lost 4 bases and J lost 2; bases outside the gene matches: 0. Germline V gene data show CDR1 as MNHEY and CDR2 as SVGAGI.

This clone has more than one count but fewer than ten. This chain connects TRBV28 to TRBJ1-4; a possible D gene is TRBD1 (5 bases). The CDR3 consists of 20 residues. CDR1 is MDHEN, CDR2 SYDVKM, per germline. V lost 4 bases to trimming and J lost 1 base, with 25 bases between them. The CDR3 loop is CASSSPLRGGILLTNEKLFF. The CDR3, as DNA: TGTGCCAGCAGTTCACCCCTCCGCGGGGGGATTCTGCTAACTAATGAAAAACTGTTTTTT. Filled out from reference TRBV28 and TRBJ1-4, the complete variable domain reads DVKVTQSSRYLVKRTGEKVFLECVQDMDHENMFWYRQDPGLGLRLIYFSYDVKMKEKGDIPEGYSVSREKKERFSLILESASTNQTSMYLCASSSPLRGGILLTNEKLFFGSGTQLSVL.

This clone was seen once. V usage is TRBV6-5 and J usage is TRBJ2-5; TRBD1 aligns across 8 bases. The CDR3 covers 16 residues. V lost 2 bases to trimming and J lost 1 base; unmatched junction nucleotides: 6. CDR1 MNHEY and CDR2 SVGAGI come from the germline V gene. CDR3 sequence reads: CASSYADGQGQETQYF. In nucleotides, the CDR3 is TGTGCCAGCAGTTACGCAGATGGACAGGGCCAAGAGACCCAGTACTTC.

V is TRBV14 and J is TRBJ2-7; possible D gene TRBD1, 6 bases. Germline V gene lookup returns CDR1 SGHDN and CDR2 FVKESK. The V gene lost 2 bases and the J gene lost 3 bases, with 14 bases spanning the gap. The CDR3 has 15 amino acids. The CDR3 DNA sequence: TGTGCCAGCAGCCAATGGGGGCAGGGTCTCTACGAGCAGTACTTC. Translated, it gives CASSQWGQGLYEQYF.

The CDR3, as DNA: TGTGCCAGCAGTTTGACGCCAGGGGGCTTGAATTCACCCCTCCACTTT. It translates to CASSLTPGGLNSPLHF. The gene calls are TRBV27 and TRBJ1-6; 8 bases are shared with TRBD1. Germline CDR1 and CDR2: MNHEY and SMNVEV (reference sequence). V was clipped by 3 bases and J by 7 bases; unmatched bases: 8. The CDR3 loop spans 16 amino acids.